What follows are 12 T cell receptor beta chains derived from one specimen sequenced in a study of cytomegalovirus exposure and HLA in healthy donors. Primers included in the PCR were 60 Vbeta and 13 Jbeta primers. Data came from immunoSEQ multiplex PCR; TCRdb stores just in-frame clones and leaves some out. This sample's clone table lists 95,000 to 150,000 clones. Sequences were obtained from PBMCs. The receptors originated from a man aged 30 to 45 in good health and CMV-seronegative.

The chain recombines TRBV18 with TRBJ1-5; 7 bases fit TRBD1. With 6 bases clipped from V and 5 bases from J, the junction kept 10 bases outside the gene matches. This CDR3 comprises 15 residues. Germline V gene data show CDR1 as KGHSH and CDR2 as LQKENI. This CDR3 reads CASSIDRAEYQPQHF. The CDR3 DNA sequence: TGTGCCAGCTCGATAGACAGGGCGGAGTATCAGCCCCAGCATTTT.

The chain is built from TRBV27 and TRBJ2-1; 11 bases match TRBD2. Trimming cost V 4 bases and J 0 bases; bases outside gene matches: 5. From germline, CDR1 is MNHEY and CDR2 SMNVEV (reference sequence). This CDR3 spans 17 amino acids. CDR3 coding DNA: TGTGCCAGCAGTTCGAGACTAGCGGGGACCTCCTACAATGAGCAGTTCTTC. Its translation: CASSSRLAGTSYNEQFF.

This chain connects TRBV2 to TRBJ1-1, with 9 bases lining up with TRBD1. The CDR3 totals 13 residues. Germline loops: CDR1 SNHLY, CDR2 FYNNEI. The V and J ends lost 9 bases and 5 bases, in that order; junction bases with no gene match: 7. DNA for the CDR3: TGTGCCAGTCCGGGACAGGGCGCGACTGAAGCTTTCTTT. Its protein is CASPGQGATEAFF.

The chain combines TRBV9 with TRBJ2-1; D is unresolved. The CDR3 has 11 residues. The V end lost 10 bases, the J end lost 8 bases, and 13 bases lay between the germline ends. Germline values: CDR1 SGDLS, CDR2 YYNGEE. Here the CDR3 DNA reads TGTGCCCTCCCCCCAGGTCATGAGCAGTTCTTC. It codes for CALPPGHEQFF.

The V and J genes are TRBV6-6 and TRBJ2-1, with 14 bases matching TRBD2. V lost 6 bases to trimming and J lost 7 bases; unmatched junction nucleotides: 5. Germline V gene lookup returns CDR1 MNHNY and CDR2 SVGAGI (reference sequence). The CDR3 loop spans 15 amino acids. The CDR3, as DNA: TGTGCCAGCAGCAACGGACTAGCGGGAGGAAATGAGCAGTTCTTC. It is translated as CASSNGLAGGNEQFF.

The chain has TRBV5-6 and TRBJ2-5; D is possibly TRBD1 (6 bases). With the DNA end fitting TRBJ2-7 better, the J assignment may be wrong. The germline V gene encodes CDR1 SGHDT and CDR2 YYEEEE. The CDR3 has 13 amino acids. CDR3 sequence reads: CASSLVGAHEQYF. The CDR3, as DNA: TGTGCCAGCAGCTTGGTGGGGGCGCACGAGCAGTACTTC.

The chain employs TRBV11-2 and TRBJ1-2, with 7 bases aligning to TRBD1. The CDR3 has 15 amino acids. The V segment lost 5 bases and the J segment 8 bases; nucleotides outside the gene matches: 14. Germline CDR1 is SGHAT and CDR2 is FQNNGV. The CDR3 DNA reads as TGTGCCAGCAGCCCATTACTCGACAGGGCCGCGGGCTACACCTTC. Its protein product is CASSPLLDRAAGYTF.

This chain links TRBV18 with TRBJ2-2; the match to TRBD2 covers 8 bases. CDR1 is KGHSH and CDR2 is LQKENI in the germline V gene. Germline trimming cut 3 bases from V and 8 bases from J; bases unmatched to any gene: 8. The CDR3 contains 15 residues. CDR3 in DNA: TGTGCCAGCTCACCCCAGCGGGAGTCCGAGGGGGAGCTGTTTTTT. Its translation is CASSPQRESEGELFF.

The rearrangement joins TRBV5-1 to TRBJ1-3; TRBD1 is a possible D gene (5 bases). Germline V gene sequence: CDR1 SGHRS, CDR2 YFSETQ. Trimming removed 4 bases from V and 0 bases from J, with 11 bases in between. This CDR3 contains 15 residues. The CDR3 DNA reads TGCGCCAGCAGCCCTACAGGTTCCTCTGGAAACACCATATATTTT. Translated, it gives CASSPTGSSGNTIYF.

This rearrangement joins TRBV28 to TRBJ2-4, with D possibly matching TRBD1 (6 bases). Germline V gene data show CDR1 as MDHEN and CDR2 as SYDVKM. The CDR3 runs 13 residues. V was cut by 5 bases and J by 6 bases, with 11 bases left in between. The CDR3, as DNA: TGTGCCAGCAGTCTTCAGGGGCCAAACATTCAGTACTTC. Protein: CASSLQGPNIQYF.

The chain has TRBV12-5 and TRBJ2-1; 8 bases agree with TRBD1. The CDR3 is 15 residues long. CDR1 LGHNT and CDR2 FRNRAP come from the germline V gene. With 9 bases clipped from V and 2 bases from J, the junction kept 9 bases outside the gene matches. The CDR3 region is CASRSGTGPYNEQFF. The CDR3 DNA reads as TGTGCTAGCCGAAGTGGGACAGGACCCTACAATGAGCAGTTCTTC.

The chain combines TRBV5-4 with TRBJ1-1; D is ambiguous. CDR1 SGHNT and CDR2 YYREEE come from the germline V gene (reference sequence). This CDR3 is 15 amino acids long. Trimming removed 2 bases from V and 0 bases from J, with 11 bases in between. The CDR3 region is CASSFLGRLNTEAFF. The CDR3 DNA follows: TGTGCCAGCAGCTTCCTGGGCCGGCTGAACACTGAAGCTTTCTTT.